A selection of T cell receptor beta chains follows, all from one sample in a study of Ad26.COV2.S vaccination and SARS-CoV-2 variants. TCRdb keeps only in-frame clones here, not all; method: immunoSEQ multiplex PCR. The top ten hold 3.5% of the sample, which has about 390,000 clones, more than 85% seen once. The sample here was peripheral blood, taken in a trial of Ad26.COV2.S vaccine versus placebo. Every receptor here comes from a person aged 18 to 59 who received the Ad26.COV2.S COVID-19 vaccine or a placebo. Each CDR3 is given with its conserved first and last residue. Size is stated for part of the rows, as once, few or many counts, or as a class when the clone is expanded.

V gene	J gene	clone size	CDR3 protein
TRBV27	TRBJ2-7	.	CASSPGQGYEQYF
TRBV20-1	TRBJ2-7	.	CSASAGDEQYF
TRBV15	TRBJ2-1	.	CATSRESGSRYNEQFF
TRBV25-1	TRBJ1-1	.	CASSDISGGAEAFF
TRBV2	TRBJ2-3	.	CASSPLVGGRTDTQYF
TRBV6-4	TRBJ2-1	.	CASSDLASPYNEQFF
TRBV15	TRBJ2-1	.	CATSRGRSQGNNEQFF
TRBV2	TRBJ1-2	.	CASSEVGTGYGYTF
TRBV5-1	TRBJ2-7	.	CASSLGVAQADEQYF
TRBV7-6	TRBJ1-2	.	CASSLVVGSVGYTF
TRBV27	TRBJ1-2	.	CASSLSMGSAWYGYTF
TRBV4-1	TRBJ1-1	.	CASSYQRRVNTEAFF
TRBV29-1	TRBJ1-1	.	CSAALGTMNTEAFF
TRBV5-1	TRBJ1-6	.	CASSLAFGSYSPLHF
TRBV3-1/TRBV3-2	TRBJ1-1	.	CASSHTSNTEAFF
TRBV7-9	TRBJ2-2	few	CASSLNRQPYTGELFF
TRBV5-1	TRBJ2-3	.	CASSLASTSSTDTQYF
TRBV6-5	TRBJ1-6	.	CASSYDRDRVNSPLHF
TRBV7-2	TRBJ1-5	.	CASSLGDNQPQHF
TRBV19	TRBJ1-5	.	CASTPTDRGDQPQHF
TRBV5-1	TRBJ2-1	.	CASSLSGNEQFF
TRBV4-1	TRBJ2-3	.	CASSPRTGGEVDTQYF
TRBV6-5	TRBJ1-1	few	CASSYRTGAPTEAFF
TRBV5-4	TRBJ1-1	.	CASSPNVGRWNTEAFF
TRBV7-9	TRBJ2-7	once	CASSLEGLPYEQYF
TRBV3-1/TRBV3-2	TRBJ2-1	.	CASSRRSSYNEQFF